The 23 T cell receptor beta chains given below trace back to one sample, sequenced in a study of patients and donors after allogeneic stem cell transplantation. One entry per CDR3 protein results from TCRdb running MiXCR on the RT-PCR reads. The sample lists around 29,000 distinct CDR3 sequences, 35% to 40% seen once, with over 60% in the top ten. The sequencing sample was made of blood, either unsorted or a sorted T cell fraction (not recorded which). Receptor source: a human donor who was either an allogeneic HSCT recipient or a stem cell or donor lymphocyte infusion donor (not recorded which). It is not recorded whose cells these are; they may come from a transplant donor.

With regard to this clonotype: A much larger clone lies a single base off, so this may be a read error. The V gene is TRBV6-2 or TRBV6-3, the J gene TRBJ1-5; no definite D call. This CDR3 is 13 amino acids long. Germline CDR1 is MNHEY and CDR2 is SVGEGT. The CDR3 DNA reads as TGTGCCAGAAGTTATGACAGCAATCAGCCCCAGCATTTT. This sequence encodes CARSYDSNQPQHF.

This clonotype was observed a few times. The CDR3 here is CASSWNRVGYTF. The CDR3 DNA reads as TGCGCCAGCAGCTGGAACAGAGTTGGCTACACCTTC. The chain recombines TRBV5-1 with TRBJ1-2, with unresolved D. The CDR3 is 12 amino acids. Trimming shortened V by 3 bases and J by 7 bases, and 10 bases separated the two germline ends. The germline gives CDR1 SGHRS, CDR2 YFSETQ.

The rearrangement joins TRBV20-1 to TRBJ2-1; D is unclear. The CDR3 loop spans 13 amino acids. The germline gives CDR1 DFQATT, CDR2 SNEGSKA (reference sequence). V lost 1 base, J lost 3 bases, and 7 bases lay in between. CDR3 sequence reads: CSARAGFYNEQFF. The CDR3 region has the DNA TGCAGTGCTAGAGCCGGGTTCTACAATGAGCAGTTCTTC.

This clonotype has just one count. The gene calls are TRBV12-3 or TRBV12-4 and TRBJ2-1; 8 nucleotides line up with TRBD1. The CDR3 extends over 15 amino acids. The junction had 11 bases not matched to a gene; V was cut back by 5 bases and J by 8 bases. CDR3 nucleotide sequence: TGTGCCAGCAGTCCTCCAGACAGGGGTCGGGATGAGCAGTTCTTC. Protein sequence: CASSPPDRGRDEQFF.

This clonotype was counted between two and nine times. The rearrangement links TRBV29-1 to TRBJ1-1; possible D gene TRBD1, 5 bases. Germline V lookup: CDR1 SQVTM, CDR2 ANQGSEA. This CDR3 has 13 amino acids. V lost 6 bases, J lost 0 bases, and 11 bases lay in between. Here the CDR3 reads CSVAGRLNTEAFF. CDR3 bases: TGCAGCGTCGCGGGACGGTTGAACACTGAAGCTTTCTTT. Supplemented by reference TRBV29-1 and TRBJ1-1, the full variable domain reads SAVISQKPSRDICQRGTSLTIQCQVDSQVTMMFWYRQQPGQSLTLIATANQGSEATYESGFVIDKFPISRPNLTFSTLTVSNMSPEDSSIYLCSVAGRLNTEAFFGQGTRLTVV.

This clonotype was seen a handful of times. DNA of the CDR3: TGTGCCAGCAGCGCACCGAATGCAGAGGTCACTGAAGCTTTCTTT. Amino acid sequence: CASSAPNAEVTEAFF. The chain recombines TRBV9 with TRBJ1-1; D not certain. The germline gives CDR1 SGDLS, CDR2 YYNGEE. Trimming removed 3 bases from V and 4 bases from J, with 16 bases in between. The CDR3 runs to 15 residues.

The chain joins TRBV7-2 to TRBJ2-3, with 8 bases matching TRBD1. The germline V gene has CDR1 SGHTA and CDR2 FQGNSA. The V and J ends lost 1 base and 6 bases, in that order; junction bases with no gene match: 0. There are 13 residues in the CDR3. In DNA, the CDR3 is TGTGCCAGCAGCTTAGGACAGGGGGATACGCAGTATTTT. Translated, it gives CASSLGQGDTQYF.

The chain joins TRBV10-3 to TRBJ2-5, with 12 bases identical to TRBD2. V lost 1 base and J lost 8; bases outside the gene matches: 14. This CDR3 comprises 18 residues. CDR1 is ENHRY, CDR2 SYGVKD, per germline. The DNA for the CDR3 is TGTGCCATCAGTGAGTTGCGCCTAGCGGGAGGGCCCTCGAGTACCCAGTACTTC. The encoded protein is CAISELRLAGGPSSTQYF.

This clonotype has only a few counts. V and J are TRBV12-3 or TRBV12-4 and TRBJ1-1, with 9 bases fitting TRBD1. The J segment lost 5 bases and the V segment lost 3 bases, leaving 7 bases of the junction unmatched. The CDR3 extends over 15 amino acids. The CDR3 region has the DNA TGTGCCAGCAGTTTCCGGACAGGGGTTTTGACTGAAGCTTTCTTT. It encodes CASSFRTGVLTEAFF.

This clonotype has only a few counts. The genes are TRBV4-3 and TRBJ1-1, with unresolved D. V dropped 1 base and J dropped 7 bases, with 13 bases sitting between them. CDR3 length: 14 residues. From germline, CDR1 is LGHNA and CDR2 YSLEER. CDR3 in amino acids: CASSQGGVEFEAFF. CDR3 nucleotide sequence: TGCGCCAGCAGCCAAGGAGGTGTTGAGTTTGAAGCTTTCTTT.

The sample holds a few counts of this clonotype. The rearrangement links TRBV27 to TRBJ1-1; unclear D gene. Trimming removed 2 bases from V and 1 base from J, with 5 bases in between. This CDR3 contains 13 residues. Germline CDR1 is MNHEY and CDR2 is SMNVEV (reference sequence). In DNA, the CDR3 is TGTGCCAGCAGTTTAACAGAGAACACTGAAGCTTTCTTT. It specifies CASSLTENTEAFF.

In this sample, this clonotype turned up once. The CDR3 DNA reads as TGTGCCAGCTGGTGGACAGGGGAGGGCGGGGAGCTGTTTTTT. This codes for CASWWTGEGGELFF. This rearrangement joins TRBV7-2 to TRBJ2-2; 9 bases are shared with TRBD1. The germline V gene encodes CDR1 SGHTA and CDR2 FQGNSA. The CDR3 length is 14 residues. V lost 8 bases and J lost 7; bases outside the gene matches: 8.

V gene TRBV5-1 combines with J gene TRBJ2-1; a weak D match, TRBD2 (7 bases). The CDR3 is made up of 15 amino acids. Germline CDR1 and CDR2: SGHRS and YFSETQ. V lost 0 bases, J lost 4 bases, and 11 bases lay in between. In DNA form, the CDR3 reads TGCGCCAGCAGCTTGGCGGGGGGCGATTACAATGAGCAGTTCTTC. Amino acids: CASSLAGGDYNEQFF.

Details on this clonotype: One end of the junction does not line up with germline, which may come from a read error. This chain joins TRBV24-1 and TRBJ2-2; TRBD2 matches 12 bases. Germline V CDR1 and CDR2: KGHDR, SFDVKD. The CDR3 is made up of 17 amino acids. CDR3: CATSGRLAGVSTGELFF. Written as DNA, the CDR3 is TGCGCCACCAGTGGCCGACTAGCGGGGGTCTCCACCGGGGAGCTGTTTTTT.

The V gene is TRBV11-2, the J gene TRBJ2-3; 9 bases are a match to TRBD2. Per germline, CDR1 SGHAT and CDR2 FQNNGV. CDR3 length: 16 amino acids. Trimming removed 3 bases from V and 1 base from J; junction bases left unmatched: 5. CDR3 amino acids: CASSFLAGAGTDTQYF. The CDR3 DNA follows: TGTGCCAGCAGCTTTTTAGCGGGAGCCGGCACAGATACGCAGTATTTT. The variable domain in full, with the rest retrieved from reference TRBV11-2 and TRBJ2-3, is EAGVAQSPRYKIIEKRQSVAFWCNPISGHATLYWYQQILGQGPKLLIQFQNNGVVDDSQLPKDRFSAERLKGVDSTLKIQPAKLEDSAVYLCASSFLAGAGTDTQYFGPGTRLTVL.

This clonotype was seen only a few times. The CDR3 region is CASSLRPNNEQFF. DNA for the CDR3: TGTGCCAGCAGTTTACGGCCAAACAATGAGCAGTTCTTC. The rearrangement links TRBV12-3 or TRBV12-4 to TRBJ2-1; no clear D gene. The CDR3 contains 13 residues. V lost 2 bases to trimming and J lost 5 bases, with 7 bases between them.

The chain carries TRBV7-9 and TRBJ1-2, with D perhaps TRBD1 (5 bases). There are 14 residues in the CDR3. The V gene's germline CDR1 is SEHNR and CDR2 FQNEAQ (reference sequence). V gave up 5 bases and J gave up 3 bases, with 13 bases separating them. CDR3 sequence: CASSPGRGYYGYTF. The CDR3 bases are TGTGCCAGCAGCCCAGGACGGGGCTACTATGGCTACACCTTC. Supplemented by reference TRBV7-9 and TRBJ1-2, the full variable domain reads DTGVSQNPRHKITKRGQNVTFRCDPISEHNRLYWYRQTLGQGPEFLTYFQNEAQLEKSRLLSDRFSAERPKGSFSTLEIQRTEQGDSAMYLCASSPGRGYYGYTFGSGTRLTVV.

This clonotype turned up a few times. This chain connects TRBV6-1 to TRBJ2-1; D gene uncertain. Germline CDR1 MNHNS, CDR2 SASEGT. V was pared by 6 bases and J by 9 bases, with 15 bases between. The CDR3 runs to 13 residues. The CDR3 bases are TGTGCCAGCAGCGCCACCGGGTCGGGTGAGCAGTTCTTC. Its translation: CASSATGSGEQFF.

This clonotype was found a few times. The chain couples TRBV5-5 to TRBJ2-7; a weak D match, TRBD1 (5 bases). This CDR3 comprises 14 residues. V was pared by 6 bases and J by 1 base, with 14 bases between. Germline CDR1 reads SGHKS; CDR2 reads YYEKEE (reference sequence). CDR3 loop: CASMQTKGSYEQYF. The CDR3 nucleotides read TGTGCCAGCATGCAGACGAAGGGGTCCTACGAGCAGTACTTC.

V usage is TRBV4-1 and J usage is TRBJ1-2; D not resolved. Per the germline V gene, CDR1 is MGHRA and CDR2 is YSYEKL. This CDR3 spans 15 amino acids. V dropped 1 base and J dropped 7 bases, with 16 bases sitting between them. CDR3: CASSQVSLDPSGYTF. The CDR3 bases are TGCGCCAGCAGCCAAGTTAGTCTGGACCCGAGTGGCTACACCTTC.

This clonotype was seen at least ten times. This rearrangement joins TRBV10-3 to TRBJ2-1; 8 bases are a match to TRBD1. This CDR3 spans 13 amino acids. Germline-derived CDR1 and CDR2 are ENHRY and SYGVKD. The V gene end was trimmed by 6 bases and the J gene end by 8 bases; junction bases not matched to a gene: 6. The CDR3 reads CAIRSDRDDEQFF. CDR3 DNA: TGTGCCATCAGATCGGACAGGGACGATGAGCAGTTCTTC.

This clonotype was seen more than once but under ten times. The rearrangement joins TRBV4-3 to TRBJ2-1; 9 positions agree with TRBD2. The length of the CDR3 is 16 residues. Looked up from germline, CDR1 is LGHNA and CDR2 is YSLEER. The trim removed 3 bases at V and 4 bases at J, leaving 7 bases unmatched. DNA of the CDR3: TGCGCCAGCAGCCATTTAGCGGGGGCTGATTACAATGAGCAGTTCTTC. This sequence encodes CASSHLAGADYNEQFF.

This clonotype showed up just a few times. The rearrangement uses TRBV11-2 and TRBJ1-1; D possibly corresponds to TRBD1 (6 bases). Germline V lookup: CDR1 SGHAT, CDR2 FQNNGV. Between the trimmed V and J ends, which lost 8 bases and 6 bases, there was a span of 19 bases. This CDR3 contains 14 residues. The DNA for the CDR3 is TGTGCCAGCTCCCTCTTAGCAGGGGTGTCTGAAGCTTTCTTT. The encoded protein is CASSLLAGVSEAFF.